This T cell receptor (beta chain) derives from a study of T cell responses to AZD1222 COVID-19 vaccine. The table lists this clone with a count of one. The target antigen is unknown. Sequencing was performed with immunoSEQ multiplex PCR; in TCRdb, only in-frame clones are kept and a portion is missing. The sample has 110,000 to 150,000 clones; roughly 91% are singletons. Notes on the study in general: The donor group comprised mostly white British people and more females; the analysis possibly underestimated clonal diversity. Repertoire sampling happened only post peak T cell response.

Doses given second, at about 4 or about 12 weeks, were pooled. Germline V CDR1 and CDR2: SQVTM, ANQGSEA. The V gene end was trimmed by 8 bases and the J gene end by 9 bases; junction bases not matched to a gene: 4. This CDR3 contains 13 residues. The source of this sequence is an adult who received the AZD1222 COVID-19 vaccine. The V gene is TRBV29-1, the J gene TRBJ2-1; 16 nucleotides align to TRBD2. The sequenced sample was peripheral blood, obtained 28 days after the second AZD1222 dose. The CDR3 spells CSLGTSGRGEQFF. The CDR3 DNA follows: TGCAGCCTAGGGACTAGCGGGAGGGGTGAGCAGTTCTTC.